This TCR beta chain was sequenced during a study of cytomegalovirus exposure and HLA in healthy donors. Study-level findings and limits: According to the study, 160 or so TCR beta chains were cytomegalovirus-associated.

The CDR3 totals 15 residues. J lost 4 bases, V lost 2 bases, and 6 bases had no gene match. Looked up from germline, CDR1 is SGHRS and CDR2 is YFSETQ. As regards this clone: Its matching antigen is unknown.

Researchers ran the PCR with 60 Vbeta and 13 Jbeta primers. Per the original data handling: Later work found 74 million or so unique TCR beta chains, with some 11 million shared. Assay used: immunoSEQ multiplex PCR; TCRdb lists only in-frame clones, some missing. That table supplies the V and J calls and clone size; D and trimming were determined from the DNA. Among about 130,000 clones, 75% to 85% were seen once, and the ten largest hold over 2.5%. The sample taken for sequencing was PBMCs. The V and J genes are TRBV5-1 and TRBJ2-3, with 8 nucleotides matching TRBD1. This TCR was sampled from a male donor in good health and CMV-seronegative. The CDR3 region is CASSFQGAGSDTQYF. The CDR3 region has the DNA TGCGCCAGCAGCTTTCAGGGGGCTGGGTCAGATACGCAGTATTTT.